The rows below give T cell receptor beta chains drawn from one sample of a study of T cells in pancreatic ductal adenocarcinoma. This table comes from immunoSEQ multiplex PCR, and its TCRdb copy is limited to in-frame clones, with some not included. The data contain around 31,000 clones, just over 90% of them seen just once; the ten biggest clones take up 2.2%. The source material was PBMCs. The receptors were sampled from a human donor with pancreatic ductal adenocarcinoma. CDR3s include the opening cysteine and the closing phenylalanine or tryptophan. Each record gives: V gene, clone size, J gene, D gene, CDR3 DNA, CDR3 protein. A D gene is named only where the DNA matches it firmly. Size is stated for part of the rows, as once, few or many counts, or as a class when the clone is expanded.

TRBV10-3	-	TRBJ2-3	TRBD2	TGTGCCATCAGCACCCCGGTAGCGGGAGATCTGGCGGATACGCAGTATTTT	CAISTPVAGDLADTQYF
TRBV2	-	TRBJ2-7	TRBD1	TGTGCCAGCAGTCGGGACAGTCCTGGCATCTACGAGCAGTACTTC	CASSRDSPGIYEQYF
TRBV18	-	TRBJ2-3	TRBD2	TGTGCCAGCTCTGTATCAAGCGGGAGGGCGACAGATACGCAGTATTTT	CASSVSSGRATDTQYF
TRBV15	-	TRBJ2-7	-	TGTGCCACCAGCAGAGAACCACAGGCCCTAAGGGACGAGCAGTACTTC	CATSREPQALRDEQYF
TRBV7-8	-	TRBJ1-3	-	TGTGCCAGCAGCGCAAGCTGGCTATCTGGAAACACCATATATTTT	CASSASWLSGNTIYF
TRBV30	-	TRBJ2-1	-	TGTGCCTGGAGTGCAAATGAGCAGTTCTTC	CAWSANEQFF
TRBV10-3	-	TRBJ2-3	TRBD1	TGTGCCATCAGTACCGGGACAGGGGTTGCAGATACGCAGTATTTT	CAISTGTGVADTQYF
TRBV25-1	-	TRBJ1-1	-	TGTGCCAGCAGCGTCCGGGAGGGGTTCAACACTGAAGCTTTCTTT	CASSVREGFNTEAFF
TRBV27	-	TRBJ2-3	-	TGTGCCAGCAGTTTTTCTGGGGATCTTGTTACAGATACGCAGTATTTT	CASSFSGDLVTDTQYF
TRBV15	-	TRBJ1-5	-	TGTGCCACCAGCCGGGCCGGGGGCGCGGGTACAAAGAATCAGCCCCAGCATTTT	CATSRAGGAGTKNQPQHF
TRBV7-2	-	TRBJ2-7	-	TGTGCCAGCGGGCTAGCCCTCTACGAGCAGTACTTC	CASGLALYEQYF
TRBV27	once	TRBJ1-2	TRBD1	TGTGCCAGCAGAACAGGGGGCGCGGGCTACACCTTC	CASRTGGAGYTF
TRBV4-1	-	TRBJ1-5	-	TGCGCCAGCAGCCAAGCGTATGACAGTTCTCAGCCCCAGCATTTT	CASSQAYDSSQPQHF
TRBV6-6	once	TRBJ2-1	TRBD1	TGTGCCAGCAGGTACCGGGACAGGGGGCGCAATGAGCAGTTCTTC	CASRYRDRGRNEQFF
TRBV19	-	TRBJ2-1	-	TGTGCCAGTAGTATCAACAATGAGCAGTTCTTC	CASSINNEQFF
TRBV30	-	TRBJ2-7	-	TGTGCCTGGAGTAGACAGCAGAGCTCCTACGAGCAGTACTTC	CAWSRQQSSYEQYF